Listed below are T cell receptor beta chains from one sample, sequenced in a study of blood T cell repertoires in COVID-19. Clones were sequenced by immunoSEQ multiplex PCR, and TCRdb holds only the in-frame ones, with some missing. The sample has 37,000 or so clones, about nine tenths seen once. Sequenced input: peripheral blood. These receptors originate from a man in his 70s with acute or convalescent COVID-19. The CDR3 runs from the conserved cysteine through the conserved F or W. Fields, in order: clone size, V gene, J gene, D gene, CDR3 protein, CDR3 DNA. A D gene is named only where the DNA matches it firmly. Only some rows state a clone size, as once, few, many or a class for expanded clones.

abundance: -; v_gene: TRBV5-1; j_gene: TRBJ2-5; d_gene: TRBD2; CDR3aa: CASSLLAGSGETQYF; CDR3nt: TGCGCCAGCAGCTTGTTAGCGGGATCGGGGGAGACCCAGTACTTC
abundance: -; v_gene: TRBV3-1/TRBV3-2; j_gene: TRBJ2-3; d_gene: TRBD2; CDR3aa: CASSLRTSGEGTDTQYF; CDR3nt: TGTGCCAGCAGCCTACGGACTAGCGGAGAGGGGACAGATACGCAGTATTTT
abundance: -; v_gene: TRBV5-1; j_gene: TRBJ2-7; d_gene: TRBD1; CDR3aa: CASSSKWDSYEQYF; CDR3nt: TGCGCCAGCAGCTCAAAGTGGGACAGCTACGAGCAGTACTTC
abundance: -; v_gene: TRBV15; j_gene: TRBJ1-4; d_gene: -; CDR3aa: CATSRDLDSLGEKLFF; CDR3nt: TGTGCCACCAGCAGAGATTTGGACTCTCTCGGGGAAAAACTGTTTTTT
abundance: -; v_gene: TRBV9; j_gene: TRBJ1-4; d_gene: -; CDR3aa: CASSTSGSEKLFF; CDR3nt: TGTGCCAGCAGCACCTCAGGGTCCGAAAAACTGTTTTTT
abundance: few; v_gene: TRBV28; j_gene: TRBJ2-1; d_gene: -; CDR3aa: CASSATGFYSYNEQFF; CDR3nt: TGTGCCAGCAGTGCAACAGGGTTTTACTCCTACAATGAGCAGTTCTTC
abundance: -; v_gene: TRBV6-5; j_gene: TRBJ2-5; d_gene: TRBD1; CDR3aa: CASSYSGRGRETQYF; CDR3nt: TGTGCCAGCAGTTACTCGGGCAGGGGGCGAGAGACCCAGTACTTC
abundance: -; v_gene: TRBV5-5; j_gene: TRBJ1-4; d_gene: -; CDR3aa: CASSLETVEKLFF; CDR3nt: TGTGCCAGCAGCTTGGAGACAGTTGAAAAACTGTTTTTT
abundance: -; v_gene: TRBV2; j_gene: TRBJ2-2; d_gene: TRBD1; CDR3aa: CASRDRVRTGELFF; CDR3nt: TGTGCCAGCAGGGACAGGGTCCGAACCGGGGAGCTGTTTTTT
abundance: -; v_gene: TRBV12-3/TRBV12-4; j_gene: TRBJ1-2; d_gene: -; CDR3aa: CASSLASLYGYTF; CDR3nt: TGTGCCAGCAGTTTAGCCTCCCTCTATGGCTACACCTTC
abundance: -; v_gene: TRBV27; j_gene: TRBJ1-1; d_gene: TRBD1; CDR3aa: CASSFDRGGTEAFF; CDR3nt: TGTGCCAGCAGTTTCGACAGGGGAGGGACTGAAGCTTTCTTT
abundance: -; v_gene: TRBV7-9; j_gene: TRBJ2-7; d_gene: TRBD1; CDR3aa: CASSRTGQGYEQYF; CDR3nt: TGTGCCAGCAGCCGAACGGGACAGGGCTACGAGCAGTACTTC
abundance: -; v_gene: TRBV27; j_gene: TRBJ1-6; d_gene: -; CDR3aa: CASSGGNWSPLHF; CDR3nt: TGTGCCAGCAGTGGAGGGAATTGGTCACCCCTCCACTTT
abundance: -; v_gene: TRBV4-1; j_gene: TRBJ1-3; d_gene: TRBD1; CDR3aa: CASSQDIVEGAFSGNTIYF; CDR3nt: TGCGCCAGCAGCCAAGATATTGTTGAGGGGGCCTTCTCTGGAAACACCATATATTTT